This T cell receptor (beta chain) was profiled in a study of T cell repertoires in cytomegalovirus infection (dated by TCRdb to between 2018 and 2021). Study-wide context: Donor HLA type was relevant to the analysis, because carriage of CMV infection together with the matching HLA type was indicated by public TCR beta signatures.

Reads for this sample came from an Illumina HiSeq 1500. The public reads were quality trimmed at Q25 with fastp and then assembled into clones with MiXCR by TCRdb, keeping productive beta chains. Rows matching on CDR3 protein sequence are summarized as one entry with the most common DNA and genes. The sample table holds 450,000 to 550,000 distinct CDR3 sequences, of which 15% to 20% were seen once. The ten largest clones capture 20% to 30% of the sample. In its sample, this clonotype was seen many times. It lacks a known antigen. The sample holds no much larger clone one base away, and base qualities are not on file. What the research found in general, with its limitations: In both this cohort and an independent roughly 330-donor cohort, the cumulative frequency of public TCR beta family members distinguished carriers of CMV infection plus the relevant HLA type. The ex vivo response was dominated by HLA-C-restricted CMV-specific TCR beta clonotypes, which also provided the single most frequent clonotype in two of eight donors.

From a lookup of the germline V gene, CDR1 and CDR2 are SGHVS and FQNEAQ. The germline V end is reduced by 5 bases and the J end by 5 bases; junction bases left unmatched: 5. The CDR3 numbers 15 residues from cysteine through phenylalanine. The read is trimmed to its CDR3 DNA, 45 bases read in frame from base 1. Sample: CD8+ T cells from PBMCs. This receptor was taken from a human donor in good health (CMV status not recorded). Some clones in this sample may be carry-over from other donors' samples. The chain couples TRBV7-8 to TRBJ2-2, with 10 bases matching TRBD1. This receptor has the CDR3 CASSPRTGGTGELFF. The nucleotide sequence reads TGTGCCAGCAGCCCACGGACAGGGGGGACCGGGGAGCTGTTTTTT.